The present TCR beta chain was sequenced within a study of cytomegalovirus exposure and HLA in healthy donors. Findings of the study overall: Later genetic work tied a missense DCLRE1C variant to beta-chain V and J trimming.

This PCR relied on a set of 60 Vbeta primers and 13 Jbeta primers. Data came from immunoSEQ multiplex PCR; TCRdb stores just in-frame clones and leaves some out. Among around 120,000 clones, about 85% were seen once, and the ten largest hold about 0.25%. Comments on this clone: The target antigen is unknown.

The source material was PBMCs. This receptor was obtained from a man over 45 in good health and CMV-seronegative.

CDR3 residues: CASSEGTSGYYEQYF. DNA for the CDR3: TGTGCCAGCAGTGAAGGGACTAGCGGCTACTACGAGCAGTACTTC. The rearrangement uses TRBV2 and TRBJ2-7, with TRBD2 identical over 10 bases. V shed 1 base, J shed 3 bases, and the junction held 3 bases outside the gene matches. The CDR3 sequence is 15 residues long. CDR1 SNHLY and CDR2 FYNNEI come from the germline V gene. The variable domain in full, completed from reference TRBV2 and TRBJ2-7, reads EPEVTQTPSHQVTQMGQEVILRCVPISNHLYFYWYRQILGQKVEFLVSFYNNEISEKSEIFDDQFSVERPDGSNFTLKIRSTKLEDSAMYFCASSEGTSGYYEQYFGPGTRLTVT.